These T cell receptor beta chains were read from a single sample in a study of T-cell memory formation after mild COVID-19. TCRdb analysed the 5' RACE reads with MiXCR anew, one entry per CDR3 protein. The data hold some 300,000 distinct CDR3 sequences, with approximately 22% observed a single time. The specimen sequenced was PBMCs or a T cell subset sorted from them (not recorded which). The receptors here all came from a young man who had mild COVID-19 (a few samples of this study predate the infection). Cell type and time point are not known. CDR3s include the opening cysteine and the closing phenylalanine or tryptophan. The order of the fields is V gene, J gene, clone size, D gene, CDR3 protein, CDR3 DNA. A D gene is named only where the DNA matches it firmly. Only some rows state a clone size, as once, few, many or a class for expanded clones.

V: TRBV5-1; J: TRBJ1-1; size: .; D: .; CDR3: CASSLRGVVNTEAFF; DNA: TGCGCCAGCAGCCTACGGGGGGTGGTGAACACTGAAGCTTTCTTT
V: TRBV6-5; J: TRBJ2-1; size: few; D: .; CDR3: CASTAGFSSYNEQFF; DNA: TGTGCCAGCACGGCAGGGTTCAGCTCCTACAATGAGCAGTTCTTC
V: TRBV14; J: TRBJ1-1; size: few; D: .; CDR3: CASRGRENTEAFF; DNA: TGTGCCAGCAGAGGAAGAGAGAACACTGAAGCTTTCTTT
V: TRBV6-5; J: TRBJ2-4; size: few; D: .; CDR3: CASRPQGGHIQYF; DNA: TGTGCCAGCAGACCCCAGGGTGGTCACATTCAGTACTTC
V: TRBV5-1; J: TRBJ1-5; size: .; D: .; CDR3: CASSLLPGSNQPQHF; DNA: TGCGCCAGCAGCTTGTTGCCGGGGAGCAATCAGCCCCAGCATTTT
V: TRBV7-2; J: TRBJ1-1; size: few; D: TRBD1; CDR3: CASSLVQGAGTEAFF; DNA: TGTGCCAGCAGCTTAGTACAGGGGGCGGGAACTGAAGCTTTCTTT
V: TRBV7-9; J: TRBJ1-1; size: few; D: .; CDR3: CASSEYGTEAFF; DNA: TGTGCCAGCAGCGAATACGGCACTGAAGCTTTCTTT
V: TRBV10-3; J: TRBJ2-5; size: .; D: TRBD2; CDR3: CAISGTGGSFSQETQYF; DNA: TGTGCCATCAGTGGGACGGGGGGGTCATTCTCGCAAGAGACCCAGTACTTC
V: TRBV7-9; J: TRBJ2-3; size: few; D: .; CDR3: CASSLAEGPDTQYF; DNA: TGTGCCAGCAGCTTAGCAGAGGGCCCAGATACGCAGTATTTT
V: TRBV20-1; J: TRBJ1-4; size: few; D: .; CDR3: CSARDALAEKLFF; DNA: TGCAGTGCCAGGGACGCCCTAGCAGAAAAACTGTTTTTT
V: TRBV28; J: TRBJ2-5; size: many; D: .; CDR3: CASSLIRRETQYF; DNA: TGTGCCAGCAGTTTAATTCGACGAGAGACCCAGTACTTC
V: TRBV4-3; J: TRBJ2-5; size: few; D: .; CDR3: CASSQDFGPRGKTQYF; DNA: TGCGCCAGCAGCCAAGATTTTGGGCCCAGGGGAAAGACCCAGTACTTC
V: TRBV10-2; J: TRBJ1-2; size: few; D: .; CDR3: CASSAGTGYTF; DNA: TGCGCCAGCAGTGCGGGGACTGGCTACACCTTC
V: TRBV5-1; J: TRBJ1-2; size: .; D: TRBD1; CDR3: CASSLGGSYRYTF; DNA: TGCGCCAGCAGCTTAGGGGGCTCTTATCGCTACACCTTC
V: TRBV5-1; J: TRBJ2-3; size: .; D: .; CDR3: CASREETTGDTQYF; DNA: TGCGCCAGCAGGGAAGAGACGACGGGGGATACGCAGTATTTT
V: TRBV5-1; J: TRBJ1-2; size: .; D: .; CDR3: CASSPNIGLGSNYGYTF; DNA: TGCGCCAGCAGCCCGAACATAGGCCTGGGGTCTAACTATGGCTACACCTTC
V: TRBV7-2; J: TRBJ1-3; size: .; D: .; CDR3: CASSPGRISGNTIYF; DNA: TGTGCCAGCAGCCCAGGCCGCATCTCTGGAAACACCATATATTTT
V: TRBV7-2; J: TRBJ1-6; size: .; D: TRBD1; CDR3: CASSYYQGAQNSPLHF; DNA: TGTGCCAGCAGCTACTATCAGGGGGCACAGAATTCACCCCTCCACTTT
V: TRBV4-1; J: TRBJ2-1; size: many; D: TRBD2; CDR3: CASSQEVPAGGLGEQFF; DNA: TGCGCCAGCAGCCAAGAGGTCCCAGCGGGGGGACTTGGTGAGCAGTTCTTC
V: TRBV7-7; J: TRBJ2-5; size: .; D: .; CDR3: CASSFQGMETQYF; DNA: TGTGCTAGCAGCTTCCAGGGGATGGAGACCCAGTACTTC
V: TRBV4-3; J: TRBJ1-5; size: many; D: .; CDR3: CASSQDRNQPQHF; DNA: TGCGCCAGCAGCCAAGATCGAAATCAGCCCCAGCATTTT
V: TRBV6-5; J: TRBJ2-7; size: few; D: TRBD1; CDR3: CASSFDRGIVEQYF; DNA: TGTGCCAGCAGTTTCGACAGGGGGATTGTAGAGCAGTACTTC
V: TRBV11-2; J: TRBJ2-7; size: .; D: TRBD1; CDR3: CASSSGTATMQYF; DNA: TGTGCCAGCAGCTCCGGGACAGCAACGATGCAGTACTTC
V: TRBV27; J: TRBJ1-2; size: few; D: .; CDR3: CASSPAAGAIYYGYTF; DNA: TGTGCCAGCAGTCCAGCCGCAGGGGCGATATACTATGGCTACACCTTC
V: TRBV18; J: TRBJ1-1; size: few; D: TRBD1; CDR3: CASSHNAIQGEAFF; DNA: TGTGCCAGCTCACATAACGCCATACAGGGGGAAGCTTTCTTT
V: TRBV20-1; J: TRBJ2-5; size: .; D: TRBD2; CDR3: CSARASGTWVETQYF; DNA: TGCAGTGCTAGGGCTAGCGGGACCTGGGTGGAGACCCAGTACTTC
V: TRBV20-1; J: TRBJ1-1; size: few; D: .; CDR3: CSAREDPNTEAFF; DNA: TGCAGTGCTAGAGAGGACCCGAACACTGAAGCTTTCTTT
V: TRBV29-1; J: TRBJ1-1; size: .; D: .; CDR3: CSALPGGNTEAFF; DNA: TGCAGCGCTCTCCCGGGGGGTAACACTGAAGCTTTCTTT
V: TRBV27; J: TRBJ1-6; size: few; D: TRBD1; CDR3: CASSPDRGDSPLHF; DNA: TGTGCCAGCAGTCCGGACAGGGGAGATTCACCCCTCCACTTT
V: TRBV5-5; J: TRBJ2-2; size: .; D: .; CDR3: CASSLTLGLGELFF; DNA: TGTGCCAGCAGCTTGACCCTGGGGCTCGGGGAGCTGTTTTTT
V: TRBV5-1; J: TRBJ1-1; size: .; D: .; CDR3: CASSLEGREAFF; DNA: TGCGCCAGCAGCTTGGAGGGGAGAGAAGCTTTCTTT
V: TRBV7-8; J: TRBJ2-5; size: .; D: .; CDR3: CASSLKGGRPTQYF; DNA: TGTGCCAGCAGCCTGAAGGGGGGGCGTCCGACCCAGTACTTC
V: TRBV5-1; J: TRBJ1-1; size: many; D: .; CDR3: CASSLRGPNTEAFF; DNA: TGCGCCAGCAGCTTGAGGGGCCCGAACACTGAAGCTTTCTTT
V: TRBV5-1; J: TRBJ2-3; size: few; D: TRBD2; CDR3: CASSPRTGLATQYF; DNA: TGCGCCAGCAGCCCGCGAACTGGACTAGCTACGCAGTATTTT
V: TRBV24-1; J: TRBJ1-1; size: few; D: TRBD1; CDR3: CAAQGANTEAFF; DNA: TGTGCCGCCCAGGGGGCGAACACTGAAGCTTTCTTT
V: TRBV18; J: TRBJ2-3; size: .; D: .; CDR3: CASSLQGGGVPDTQYF; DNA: TGTGCCAGCTCACTCCAGGGCGGGGGCGTCCCAGATACGCAGTATTTT
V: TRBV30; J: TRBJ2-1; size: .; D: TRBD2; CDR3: CAWSTGTSGVANEQFF; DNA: TGTGCCTGGAGTACGGGGACTAGCGGGGTGGCGAATGAGCAGTTCTTC
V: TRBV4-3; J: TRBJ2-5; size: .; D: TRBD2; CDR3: CASSPHPGGETQYF; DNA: TGCGCCAGCAGCCCACACCCGGGAGGAGAGACCCAGTACTTC
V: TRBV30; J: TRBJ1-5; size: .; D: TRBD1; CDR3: CAWRPWTGPNQPQHF; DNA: TGTGCCTGGAGGCCGTGGACAGGACCGAATCAGCCCCAGCATTTT
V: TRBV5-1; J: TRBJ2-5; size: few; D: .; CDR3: CASSFTPGETQYF; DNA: TGCGCCAGCAGTTTTACCCCTGGGGAGACCCAGTACTTC
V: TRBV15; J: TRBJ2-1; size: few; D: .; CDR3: CATSRDFAGQKQFF; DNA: TGTGCCACCAGCAGAGATTTCGCAGGGCAAAAGCAGTTCTTC
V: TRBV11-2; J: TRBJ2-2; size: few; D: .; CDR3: CASNFYTGELFF; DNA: TGTGCCAGCAACTTCTATACCGGGGAGCTGTTTTTT
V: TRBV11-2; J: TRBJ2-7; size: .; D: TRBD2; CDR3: CASSLALAGPYEQYF; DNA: TGTGCCAGCAGCTTAGCCCTAGCGGGGCCCTACGAGCAGTACTTC
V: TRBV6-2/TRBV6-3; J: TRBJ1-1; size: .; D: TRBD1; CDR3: CASSYPRDREGTEAFF; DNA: TGTGCCAGCAGTTACCCGCGGGACAGGGAGGGGACTGAAGCTTTCTTT
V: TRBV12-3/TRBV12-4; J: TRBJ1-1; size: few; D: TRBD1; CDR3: CASRDRAPEAFF; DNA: TGTGCCAGCAGAGACAGGGCCCCTGAAGCTTTCTTT
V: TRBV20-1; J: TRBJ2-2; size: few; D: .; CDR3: CSARDGAAFNTGELFF; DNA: TGCAGTGCCCGAGATGGGGCAGCGTTTAACACCGGGGAGCTGTTTTTT
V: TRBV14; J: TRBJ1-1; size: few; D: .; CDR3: CASSQVQENTEAFF; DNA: TGTGCCAGCAGCCAAGTTCAAGAGAACACTGAAGCTTTCTTT
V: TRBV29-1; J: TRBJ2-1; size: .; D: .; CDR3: CSVDGRANEQFF; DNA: TGCAGCGTTGATGGAAGGGCCAATGAGCAGTTCTTC
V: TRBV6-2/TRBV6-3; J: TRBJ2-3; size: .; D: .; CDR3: CASSSRLGRGAVDTQYF; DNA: TGTGCCAGCAGTTCCCGATTAGGGAGGGGGGCCGTGGATACGCAGTATTTT
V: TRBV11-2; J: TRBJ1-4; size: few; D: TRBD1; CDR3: CASSYNTGGGKLFF; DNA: TGTGCCAGCAGCTATAACACAGGGGGGGGAAAACTGTTTTTT
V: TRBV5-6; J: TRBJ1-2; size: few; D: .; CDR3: CASSSGPTTLYGYTF; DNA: TGTGCCAGCAGCTCGGGACCCACAACTCTCTATGGCTACACCTTC
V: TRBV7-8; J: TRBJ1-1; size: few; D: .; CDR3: CASSLGGAVTEAFF; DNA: TGTGCCAGCAGCTTAGGGGGGGCGGTCACTGAAGCTTTCTTT
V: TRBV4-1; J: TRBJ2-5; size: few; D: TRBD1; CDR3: CASSQQGQGAGETQYF; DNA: TGCGCCAGCAGCCAACAGGGACAGGGGGCCGGAGAGACCCAGTACTTC
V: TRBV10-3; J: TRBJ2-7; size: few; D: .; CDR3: CAISAGLDWEQYF; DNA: TGTGCCATCAGTGCCGGACTGGATTGGGAGCAGTACTTC
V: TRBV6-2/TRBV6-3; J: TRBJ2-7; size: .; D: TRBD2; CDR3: CASRRGTSGGYEQYF; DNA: TGTGCCAGCCGCCGTGGGACTAGCGGGGGTTACGAGCAGTACTTC
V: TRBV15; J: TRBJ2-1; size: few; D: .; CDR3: CATSRAWNEQFF; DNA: TGTGCCACCAGCAGAGCGTGGAATGAGCAGTTCTTC
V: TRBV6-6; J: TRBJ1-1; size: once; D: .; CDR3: CASSQPGRPEAFF; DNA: TGTGCCAGCAGCCAACCCGGACGCCCTGAAGCTTTCTTT
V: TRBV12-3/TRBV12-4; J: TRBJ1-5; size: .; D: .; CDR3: CASSQGLFQPQHF; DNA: TGTGCCAGCAGTCAGGGGTTGTTTCAGCCCCAGCATTTT
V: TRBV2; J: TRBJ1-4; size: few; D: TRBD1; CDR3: CASGAGGGDEKLFF; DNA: TGTGCCAGCGGCGCAGGGGGCGGAGACGAAAAACTGTTTTTT